The clone carrying this TCR beta chain was seen ten or more times. The antigen is unknown. The data belong to a study of T cell repertoires in cytomegalovirus infection. Study context: Peptides in the study included HLA-C-restricted and HLA-B-restricted CMV epitopes. TCR beta signatures that were public indicated CMV infection and matching HLA type. Study-wide points: The ex vivo response was dominated by HLA-C-restricted CMV-specific TCR beta clonotypes. Cumulated frequencies of public TCR beta families served to identify carriers of CMV plus the relevant HLA.

In TCRdb, the reads were re-called with MiXCR into one record per CDR3 protein. The sample holds approximately 500,000 distinct CDR3 sequences, roughly a third seen once. Germline V gives CDR1 SEHNR, CDR2 FQNEAQ (reference sequence). The CDR3 totals 13 residues. V lost 3 bases, J lost 1 base, and 7 bases lay in between. The sequence derives from a human donor in good health (CMV status not recorded). Some clones in this sample may be carry-over from other donors' samples. Here the sequenced sample was cultured PBMCs, taken from culture after CMV antigen stimulation. This chain uses TRBV7-9 with TRBJ2-7, with D possibly TRBD2 on 5 matching bases. CDR3 amino acids: CASSFSESYEQYV. CDR3 sequence (DNA): TGTGCCAGCAGCTTTAGCGAATCCTACGAGCAGTACGTC.